This T cell receptor (beta chain) was sequenced for a study of shared clonotypes between healthy human individuals. Comment on this clone: The sample contains more than one DNA sequence encoding this CDR3.

V was clipped by 6 bases and J by 0 bases, with 8 bases between them. This CDR3 contains 13 residues. Germline-derived CDR1 and CDR2 are MNHEY and SVGAGI. CD45RO-negative CD8 cells positively selected for CCR7 made up the naive population, which excluded terminally differentiated effector memory CD45RA+ cells. The method was immunoSEQ multiplex PCR; TCRdb's version includes in-frame clones alone and lacks a portion of them. The table records about 2 million clones, roughly 94% of them present only once. The material sequenced was naive CD8+ T cells sorted from blood. The receptor was isolated from a man in his late teens or twenties in good health. The gene calls are TRBV6-5 and TRBJ1-1, with D hard to call. In DNA form, the CDR3 reads TGTGCCAGCAGAGAGGGAATGAACACTGAAGCTTTCTTT. It yields the protein CASREGMNTEAFF.